This record looks at one TCR beta chain sequence and its context. Antigen specificity is unknown. V shed 5 bases and J shed 5 bases, with 18 bases lying between them. The CDR3 sequence is 15 residues long. Germline assignment: CDR1 SGHTA and CDR2 FQGNSA. With a J-beta primer mix and a sample-barcoded 5' primer, a second PCR ran about 7 to 11 cycles. TCRdb reprocessed the 5' RACE reads via MiXCR and lists one record per CDR3 protein. Seen here are around 650,000 distinct CDR3 sequences, around two fifths observed once, and the top ten hold around 30%. This specimen comes from a study of blood T cells in healthy people across ages. Study results and caveats: Per-million-T-cell TCR beta diversity fell roughly linearly with age.

The sample consisted of blood. V is TRBV7-2 and J is TRBJ2-5; weak D call: TRBD2 (8 bases). The clonotype was recovered from a man older than 75 in good health. The CDR3 region has the DNA TGTGCCAGCAGCCCCGGGAGGGGGCAATCTGAGACCCAGTACTTC. Residues: CASSPGRGQSETQYF.